These 13 T cell receptor beta chains came from one sample sequenced in a study of cytomegalovirus exposure and HLA in healthy donors. With 60 Vbeta and 13 Jbeta primers, the PCR was carried out. Repertoires were generated with immunoSEQ multiplex PCR, while TCRdb's copy carries only in-frame clones and drops some. The table lists 130,000 to 150,000 clones, over 60% of them singletons. The sequenced sample was PBMCs. Every receptor here comes from a woman aged 25 to 39 in good health and CMV-seropositive.

The chain couples TRBV7-2 to TRBJ1-1, with D perhaps TRBD1 (5 bases). CDR1 is SGHTA and CDR2 is FQGNSA in the germline V gene. This CDR3 has 15 residues. V was clipped by 1 base and J by 0 bases, with 9 bases between them. The CDR3 DNA follows: TGTGCCAGCAGCTTAGGGGCAGGGCTGAACACTGAAGCTTTCTTT. It is translated as CASSLGAGLNTEAFF.

This clone showed up just a few times. J is TRBJ1-3 and V is TRBV5-1; 7 positions agree with TRBD1. With 0 bases clipped from V and 2 bases from J, the junction kept 5 bases outside the gene matches. This CDR3 contains 16 residues. Germline CDR1 and CDR2: SGHRS and YFSETQ. CDR3 loop: CASSLGQGGTGNTIYF. CDR3 in DNA: TGCGCCAGCAGCTTGGGACAGGGAGGAACTGGAAACACCATATATTTT.

The chain employs TRBV6-5 and TRBJ1-1, with D hard to call. The CDR3 is 15 residues long. Trimming removed 2 bases from V and 0 bases from J, with 10 bases in between. Germline lookup yields CDR1 MNHEY and CDR2 SVGAGI. As DNA, the CDR3 is TGTGCCAGCAGTTACAGGGCGGGGATGAACACTGAAGCTTTCTTT. Translation: CASSYRAGMNTEAFF.

Comments on this clone: This same CDR3 is encoded by further DNA sequences in the sample. The rearrangement joins TRBV28 to TRBJ1-5; 9 bases fit TRBD1. The V and J ends lost 3 bases and 5 bases, in that order; junction bases with no gene match: 23. CDR3 length: 21 residues. In germline, CDR1 is MDHEN, CDR2 SYDVKM. DNA for the CDR3: TGTGCCAGCAGTTTCGATTCGGGGGGACCGGGACAGGGAAAACCTGATCAGCCCCAGCATTTT. Translation: CASSFDSGGPGQGKPDQPQHF.

The genes are TRBV5-1 and TRBJ2-2, with 7 bases matching TRBD2. This CDR3 has 16 residues. V shed 0 bases, J shed 5 bases, and the junction held 7 bases outside the gene matches. From germline, CDR1 is SGHRS and CDR2 YFSETQ. The CDR3 DNA is TGCGCCAGCAGCTTGGAAACGAGCGGGACGACCGGGGAGCTGTTTTTT. This sequence encodes CASSLETSGTTGELFF.

The V and J genes are TRBV19 and TRBJ1-1; TRBD1 is a possible D gene (6 bases). Trimming cost V 2 bases and J 1 base, with 8 bases left between them. The CDR3 contains 14 residues. CDR1 and CDR2 from the germline V gene are LNHDA and SQIVND (reference sequence). The CDR3 sequence: CASSIMGANTEAFF. CDR3 in DNA: TGTGCCAGTAGTATAATGGGGGCGAACACTGAAGCTTTCTTT.

The gene calls are TRBV2 and TRBJ1-1; 8 bases are shared with TRBD1. Germline CDR1 SNHLY, CDR2 FYNNEI. The CDR3 is 16 amino acids. Germline trimming cut 6 bases from V and 3 bases from J; bases unmatched to any gene: 12. CDR3 amino acids: CASRAQRQGRDTEAFF. DNA of the CDR3: TGTGCCAGCAGGGCCCAAAGACAGGGGAGGGACACTGAAGCTTTCTTT. The full variable domain, in which reference TRBV2 and TRBJ1-1 provide the parts outside the CDR3, is EPEVTQTPSHQVTQMGQEVILRCVPISNHLYFYWYRQILGQKVEFLVSFYNNEISEKSEIFDDQFSVERPDGSNFTLKIRSTKLEDSAMYFCASRAQRQGRDTEAFFGQGTRLTVV.

DNA for the CDR3: TGTGCCAGCTCACCCGGACAGAGTGTGGCAGGCTATGGCTACACCTTC. Encoded protein: CASSPGQSVAGYGYTF. The V gene is TRBV18, the J gene TRBJ1-2, with D perhaps TRBD1 (6 bases). Germline CDR1 and CDR2: KGHSH and LQKENI. V was pared by 3 bases and J by 4 bases, with 18 bases between. This CDR3 has 16 residues.

This clone was recorded a few times. The V and J genes are TRBV30 and TRBJ2-6; D may be TRBD1 (7 bases). This CDR3 has 19 amino acids. Per germline, CDR1 GTSNPN and CDR2 SVGIG (reference sequence). Trimming pared 3 bases from V and 0 bases from J, leaving 21 bases between. CDR3 DNA sequence: TGTGCCTGGAGCCCCAGGGGGGCACTTTTTAACTCTGGGGCCAACGTCCTGACTTTC. Translation gives CAWSPRGALFNSGANVLTF.

The chain recombines TRBV7-9 with TRBJ2-3; 8 nucleotides match TRBD2. J lost 0 bases, V lost 1 base, and 12 bases had no gene match. The CDR3 length is 19 residues. Germline CDR1 SEHNR, CDR2 FQNEAQ (reference sequence). The CDR3: CASSLDRAVTSGSTDTQYF. DNA of the CDR3: TGTGCCAGCAGCTTAGACAGGGCCGTAACTAGCGGTAGCACAGATACGCAGTATTTT.

There are a few counts of this clone. The gene calls are TRBV9 and TRBJ2-7; maybe TRBD2 (5 bases). This CDR3 contains 16 residues. V shed 3 bases and J shed 4 bases, with 20 bases lying between them. Germline V gene sequence: CDR1 SGDLS, CDR2 YYNGEE. CDR3 sequence (DNA): TGTGCCAGCAGCGAGACACTTCCCGGACTCATTTACGAGCAGTACTTC. This codes for CASSETLPGLIYEQYF.

The rearrangement links TRBV18 to TRBJ2-2, with 7 bases aligning to TRBD1. The CDR3 consists of 16 residues. V trimming: 3 bases; J trimming: 6 bases; junction bases outside the gene matches: 10. Germline CDR1 reads KGHSH; CDR2 reads LQKENI. The CDR3 DNA reads as TGTGCCAGCTCACCCCGTTCGACAGGGACGGCCGGGGAGCTGTTTTTT. Translation gives CASSPRSTGTAGELFF.

In this sample, this clone turned up once. The rearrangement links TRBV10-1 to TRBJ2-7, with TRBD1 identical over 10 bases. The germline CDR1 and CDR2 sequences are WNHNN and SYGVQD (reference sequence). The CDR3 extends over 15 amino acids. The V and J ends lost 1 base and 0 bases, in that order; junction bases with no gene match: 0. The CDR3 DNA is TGCGCCAGCAGTGAGTGGACAGGGGGCTCCTACGAGCAGTACTTC. Translating gives CASSEWTGGSYEQYF.